This T cell receptor (beta chain) was sequenced for a study of PD-1 blockade in classical Hodgkin lymphoma. Study-level findings and limits: The CD4+ diversity rise by C4D1 was clearest in complete responders. Relapsed/refractory patients reportedly had lower baseline diversity than newly diagnosed patients. Exclusion covered patients beginning nivolumab under 1 year post-ASCT.

Using immunoSEQ multiplex PCR, the repertoire was profiled, and TCRdb retains in-frame clones only, with some absent. Here the sample spans approximately 84,000 clones, around nine tenths being singletons. A single count supports this clone. Its specificity is not known. Each and every patient relapsed after autologous stem cell transplantation, and patients got differing brentuximab vedotin exposure. This TCR came from a human donor with classical Hodgkin lymphoma. This specimen consisted of peripheral blood mononuclear cells (PBMCs), obtained at baseline.

The CDR3 here is CASSQPGTSLYEQYF. As DNA, the CDR3 is TGCGCCAGCAGCCAACCGGGGACATCTCTCTACGAGCAGTACTTC. The rearrangement joins TRBV4-1 to TRBJ2-7; tentatively, D is TRBD1 (6 bases). Trimming left V 2 bases short and J 3 bases short, with 14 bases between. Looked up from germline, CDR1 is MGHRA and CDR2 is YSYEKL. This CDR3 comprises 15 residues.